The 12 T cell receptor beta chains below were found in one sample sequenced in a study of shared clonotypes between healthy human individuals. Libraries were prepared by immunoSEQ multiplex PCR; TCRdb keeps only in-frame clonotypes and omits some of them. Among about 1.5 million clones listed, around 98% were seen once. Material: naive CD4+ T cells sorted from blood. Subset indicated: CD45RA+ positively selected. Receptors originate from a man aged 30 to 45 in good health.

The V call is TRBV7-9, the J call TRBJ1-1; no firm D call. The CDR3 has 14 amino acids. Trimming pared 1 base from V and 2 bases from J, leaving 8 bases between. The germline gives CDR1 SEHNR, CDR2 FQNEAQ (reference sequence). For the CDR3, the DNA is TGTGCCAGCAGCTTAGAGGCCGCCAACACTGAAGCTTTCTTT. Amino acids: CASSLEAANTEAFF.

The chain has TRBV10-3 and TRBJ2-5; D is undetermined. Germline V gives CDR1 ENHRY, CDR2 SYGVKD. This CDR3 is built from 14 residues. V lost 1 base to trimming and J lost 4 bases, with 10 bases between them. CDR3 in amino acids: CAISEFDLGETQYF. DNA of the CDR3: TGTGCCATCAGTGAGTTTGACCTGGGAGAGACCCAGTACTTC.

The rearrangement links TRBV4-3 to TRBJ2-3; 13 bases agree with TRBD2. V lost 1 base and J lost 7; bases outside the gene matches: 2. This CDR3 is 15 amino acids long. Germline values: CDR1 LGHNA, CDR2 YSLEER. The CDR3 region has the DNA TGCGCCAGCAGCCAAGCACTAGCGGGAGGGAATACGCAGTATTTT. This sequence encodes CASSQALAGGNTQYF.

The chain links TRBV7-2 to TRBJ2-1; D assignment may be TRBD1 or TRBD2 (5 bases each). V shed 1 base and J shed 6 bases, with 16 bases lying between them. Per germline, CDR1 SGHTA and CDR2 FQGNSA. The CDR3 is 16 amino acids. The CDR3 loop reads CASSLGGKGLANEQFF. The CDR3 DNA is TGTGCCAGCAGCTTAGGGGGGAAAGGATTGGCCAATGAGCAGTTCTTC.

The chain recombines TRBV21-1 with TRBJ2-3; the table's D call, TRBD1, was not checked against the DNA. TRBV21-1 represents a pseudogene. The length of the CDR3 is 14 residues. The CDR3 nucleotides read TGTGCCAGCAGCAAAAGAGACAGGGGAGATACGCAGTATTTT. Amino acid sequence: CASSKRDRGDTQYF.

The genes are TRBV10-1 and TRBJ2-5; possible D gene TRBD1, 6 bases. This CDR3 has 12 residues. V was clipped by 3 bases and J by 5 bases, with 7 bases between them. The germline V gene encodes CDR1 WNHNN and CDR2 SYGVQD (reference sequence). The CDR3, as DNA: TGCGCCAGCAGTGATCAGGGGGAGACCCAGTACTTC. Translating it yields CASSDQGETQYF.

The chain employs TRBV10-2 and TRBJ1-2; D is unclear. Germline V gene sequence: CDR1 WSHSY, CDR2 SAAADI. This CDR3 contains 12 residues. Trimming removed 6 bases at V and 3 bases at J, with 8 bases between. For the CDR3, the DNA is TGCGCCAGCAGGGACGGGCACTATGGCTACACCTTC. It encodes CASRDGHYGYTF.

This chain links TRBV2 with TRBJ1-4; TRBD1 matches 8 bases. V lost 6 bases and J lost 4; bases outside the gene matches: 4. Germline loops: CDR1 SNHLY, CDR2 FYNNEI. The CDR3 is 14 residues long. The CDR3 coding sequence is TGTGCCAGCAGGCTGGACAGGGTTAATGAAAAACTGTTTTTT. It codes for CASRLDRVNEKLFF. The whole variable domain, filled in from reference TRBV2 and TRBJ1-4, reads EPEVTQTPSHQVTQMGQEVILRCVPISNHLYFYWYRQILGQKVEFLVSFYNNEISEKSEIFDDQFSVERPDGSNFTLKIRSTKLEDSAMYFCASRLDRVNEKLFFGSGTQLSVL.

This rearrangement joins TRBV7-9 to TRBJ1-1; maybe TRBD1 (6 bases). The CDR3 covers 15 residues. Germline-derived CDR1 and CDR2 are SEHNR and FQNEAQ (reference sequence). Trimming left V 5 bases short and J 0 bases short, with 13 bases between. CDR3 in amino acids: CASSRPGAMNTEAFF. DNA for the CDR3: TGTGCCAGCAGCAGACCGGGGGCCATGAACACTGAAGCTTTCTTT.

The chain links TRBV6-5 to TRBJ2-7, with 11 bases lining up with TRBD1. Germline V gene data show CDR1 as MNHEY and CDR2 as SVGAGI. V gave up 10 bases and J gave up 4 bases; unmatched junction bases: 12. The CDR3 loop spans 15 amino acids. The CDR3 loop is CATHKPGQGVYEQYF. The CDR3 bases are TGTGCCACCCATAAACCGGGACAGGGGGTTTACGAGCAGTACTTC.

V and J are TRBV13 and TRBJ2-4, with TRBD1 as a possible D gene (6 bases). V gave up 2 bases and J gave up 1 base, with 6 bases separating them. CDR1 is PRHDT and CDR2 is FYEKMQ in the germline V gene (reference sequence). The CDR3 totals 14 residues. CDR3 protein: CASSLQGAKNIQYF. CDR3 DNA sequence: TGTGCCAGCAGCTTACAGGGGGCCAAAAACATTCAGTACTTC.

The CDR3 loop reads CASSIEVNTEAFF. CDR3 coding DNA: TGTGCCAGCTCAATTGAGGTGAACACTGAAGCTTTCTTT. The genes are TRBV18 and TRBJ1-1; D not certain. This CDR3 has 13 amino acids. V was shortened by 5 bases and J by 0 bases, with 7 bases between the two germline ends. Germline CDR1 KGHSH, CDR2 LQKENI.